Below, 28 T cell receptor beta chains from the same sample are listed, as sequenced in a study of tumor-infiltrating lymphocytes in oesophageal squamous cell carcinoma. MiXCR, run by TCRdb on the PCR reads, gives a single entry per CDR3 protein. Among some 6,200 distinct CDR3 sequences listed, roughly 15% were seen once. Source material: normal esophageal tissue next to the tumor. Receptor source: a male donor with esophageal squamous cell carcinoma.

The chain uses TRBV10-3 and TRBJ1-2; the D is unclear. This CDR3 has 12 residues. Germline V lookup: CDR1 ENHRY, CDR2 SYGVKD. V lost 1 base to trimming and J lost 4 bases, with 4 bases between them. CDR3 sequence: CAISEFVYGYTF. The CDR3 DNA is TGTGCCATCAGTGAGTTTGTCTATGGCTACACCTTC.

This clonotype was detected many times. The gene calls are TRBV11-2 and TRBJ1-1, with 8 positions matching TRBD1. V was clipped by 2 bases and J by 8 bases; unmatched bases: 4. Looked up from germline, CDR1 is SGHAT and CDR2 is FQNNGV. CDR3 length: 13 residues. CDR3 in DNA: TGTGCCAGCAGCTTACGGAGACAGGGGGAAGCTTTCTTT. Translation: CASSLRRQGEAFF.

The J gene is TRBJ2-7, the V gene TRBV5-1; perhaps TRBD1 as D (7 bases). CDR1 and CDR2 from the germline V gene are SGHRS and YFSETQ. Trimming stripped 2 bases from V and 0 bases from J, with 15 bases between. The CDR3 is made up of 16 amino acids. The CDR3: CASSFDRVGSSYEQYF. CDR3 coding DNA: TGCGCCAGCAGCTTCGACAGGGTCGGGAGCTCCTACGAGCAGTACTTC. Filled out from reference TRBV5-1 and TRBJ2-7, the complete variable domain reads KAGVTQTPRYLIKTRGQQVTLSCSPISGHRSVSWYQQTPGQGLQFLFEYFSETQRNKGNFPGRFSGRQFSNSRSEMNVSTLELGDSALYLCASSFDRVGSSYEQYFGPGTRLTVT.

Concerning this clonotype itself: Possible read error: a much larger clone is one base away. The chain is built from TRBV2 and TRBJ2-3; a possible D gene is TRBD2 (5 bases). V gave up 0 bases and J gave up 14 bases, with 15 bases separating them. This CDR3 is 13 amino acids long. Germline lookup yields CDR1 SNHLY and CDR2 FYNNEI. CDR3 sequence: CASSEAVTGELYF. For the CDR3, the DNA is TGTGCCAGCAGTGAAGCGGTTACCGGGGAGCTGTATTTT.

This chain links TRBV19 with TRBJ1-1; D perhaps matches TRBD1 (6 bases). Trimming took 5 bases from V and 3 from J, leaving 16 bases between them. The germline V gene encodes CDR1 LNHDA and CDR2 SQIVND (reference sequence). The CDR3 is 15 residues long. Here the CDR3 DNA reads TGTGCCAGTAGTGTCGACAGGAGCCCATACACTGAAGCTTTCTTT. Encoded protein: CASSVDRSPYTEAFF.

The chain combines TRBV14 with TRBJ1-6; D remains unclear. With 1 base removed from V and 9 bases from J, the gap between germline ends came to 13 bases. Germline CDR1 is SGHDN and CDR2 is FVKESK. This CDR3 region has 15 residues. CDR3 sequence: CASSQGGQVGSPLHF. CDR3 nucleotides: TGTGCCAGCAGCCAAGGGGGTCAGGTTGGTTCACCCCTCCACTTT.

This clonotype was counted a few times. A much larger clone differs from this one at a single base, so this may be a read error. CDR3 residues: CASIPGGPLTGELYF. In DNA, the CDR3 is TGTGCCAGCATTCCGGGGGGGCCGCTCACCGGGGAGCTGTATTTT. The rearrangement joins TRBV6-1 to TRBJ2-3, with 8 nucleotides matching TRBD2. V dropped 7 bases and J dropped 14; count of bases not matched to a gene: 20. Germline assignment: CDR1 MNHNS and CDR2 SASEGT. The CDR3 runs 15 residues.

This clonotype was observed many times. The rearrangement uses TRBV6-1 and TRBJ1-5; 9 bases are shared with TRBD1. The CDR3 is 15 amino acids. The germline V gene has CDR1 MNHNS and CDR2 SASEGT. V gave up 5 bases and J gave up 9 bases; unmatched junction bases: 11. The CDR3 DNA reads TGTGCCAGCAGTTCCAAGACAGGGGGGCATCTGCCCCAGCATTTT. Residues: CASSSKTGGHLPQHF.

This chain joins TRBV3-1 and TRBJ1-3; 7 bases are a match to TRBD1. CDR1 is LGHDT, CDR2 YNNKEL, per germline (reference sequence). This CDR3 region has 16 residues. V lost 4 bases to trimming and J lost 0 bases; unmatched junction nucleotides: 6. The CDR3 reads CASSPTRTGSGNTIYF. The CDR3 nucleotides read TGTGCCAGCAGCCCCACCAGGACAGGCTCTGGAAACACCATATATTTT.

This clonotype was counted many times. The V and J genes are TRBV11-2 and TRBJ2-2; 9 bases line up with TRBD2. The CDR3 runs 17 residues. The junction had 9 bases not matched to a gene; V was cut back by 0 bases and J by 7 bases. Looked up from germline, CDR1 is SGHAT and CDR2 is FQNNGV. CDR3 DNA sequence: TGTGCCAGCAGCTTAGATCTCGGGACTAGCCGGGGCGGGGAGCTGTTTTTT. This encodes CASSLDLGTSRGGELFF.

This clonotype was seen many times. V gene TRBV6-2 or TRBV6-3 combines with J gene TRBJ2-7, with D maybe TRBD2 (5 bases). The DNA end favors TRBJ2-5, so the J call may be wrong. CDR3 length: 12 residues. Germline-derived CDR1 and CDR2 are MNHEY and SVGEGT. CDR3 DNA: TGTGCCAGCAGTTACGGCGGGGAGACCCAGTACTTC. This codes for CASSYGGETQYF.

This clonotype has ten or more counts. The V and J genes are TRBV6-1 and TRBJ2-2; tentative D call: TRBD1 (6 bases). This CDR3 is 14 amino acids long. Trimming took off 10 bases at V and 6 bases at J, with 18 bases between the two ends. In germline, CDR1 is MNHNS, CDR2 SASEGT. The CDR3 spells CATSGVPGPGELFF. In DNA form, the CDR3 reads TGTGCCACCTCAGGGGTTCCGGGGCCCGGGGAGCTGTTTTTT.

CDR3 in DNA: TGTGCCAGCAGCCTAGGGACAGGACAAGGCCCCTACGAGCAGTACTTC. Its translation is CASSLGTGQGPYEQYF. The J gene is TRBJ2-4, the V gene TRBV3-1; 8 positions agree with TRBD1. The DNA end favors TRBJ2-7, so the J call may be wrong. Germline CDR1 and CDR2: LGHDT and YNNKEL (reference sequence). The CDR3 has 16 residues.

The table lists this clonotype with many counts. The rearrangement links TRBV5-1 to TRBJ2-5; TRBD1 might be the D (5 bases). This CDR3 comprises 13 residues. Trimming took 0 bases from V and 3 from J, leaving 6 bases between them. Germline lookup yields CDR1 SGHRS and CDR2 YFSETQ. The CDR3 DNA is TGCGCCAGCAGCTTGGGACAGAAAGAGACCCAGTACTTC. Amino acids: CASSLGQKETQYF.

This clonotype was seen a few times. The CDR3 region has the DNA TGTGCCAGCAGCAGACGACTAGCGGGGTTGAACACCGGGGAGCTGTTTTTT. The encoded protein is CASSRRLAGLNTGELFF. The gene calls are TRBV5-6 and TRBJ2-2; the match to TRBD2 covers 11 bases. CDR1 and CDR2 (germline): SGHDT, YYEEEE. The CDR3 consists of 17 residues. V lost 4 bases to trimming and J lost 1 base; unmatched junction nucleotides: 6.

By share of the sample, this clonotype is medium-sized. The chain employs TRBV12-3 or TRBV12-4 and TRBJ2-5; weak D call: TRBD2 (6 bases). Trimming cost V 4 bases and J 3 bases, with 18 bases left between them. The CDR3 extends over 16 amino acids. The DNA for the CDR3 is TGTGCCAGCAGTTCCCCCTCTTGGCGGGGAAAAGAGACCCAGTACTTC. Protein sequence: CASSSPSWRGKETQYF.

Ten or more counts support this clonotype. This sequence joins TRBV2 and TRBJ2-7; the match to TRBD1 covers 7 bases. Unmatched junction bases numbered 7, after V lost 5 bases and J lost 3 bases. CDR3 length: 14 residues. CDR1 is SNHLY, CDR2 FYNNEI, per germline. The CDR3 nucleotides read TGTGCCAGCAGTTTGACAGGGTGGTTCTACGAGCAGTACTTC. Its protein is CASSLTGWFYEQYF.

The V call is TRBV25-1, the J call TRBJ2-5, with D possibly called TRBD1 or TRBD2 (5 bases each). V was clipped by 6 bases and J by 5 bases, with 13 bases between them. The CDR3 is made up of 13 amino acids. The germline V gene has CDR1 MGHDK and CDR2 SYGVNS. DNA for the CDR3: TGTGCCAGCAGACGGACGGGGCGGGAGACCCAGTACTTC. This encodes CASRRTGRETQYF.

This clonotype occurred many times. The rearrangement uses TRBV10-3 and TRBJ2-7; D is possibly TRBD1 or TRBD2 (5 bases each). V was cut by 3 bases and J by 0 bases, with 12 bases left in between. Germline CDR1 reads ENHRY; CDR2 reads SYGVKD. The length of the CDR3 is 15 residues. CDR3 DNA sequence: TGTGCCATCAGTGACCTGGGGACGGACTCCTACGAGCAGTACTTC. Translating gives CAISDLGTDSYEQYF.

This clonotype appeared many times. A much larger clone is a single base away; this may be a read error. V and J are TRBV12-3 or TRBV12-4 and TRBJ2-5; 10 nucleotides agree with TRBD1. This CDR3 has 15 amino acids. J was trimmed by 11 bases and V by 5 bases; bases with no gene match: 14. As DNA, the CDR3 is TGTGCCAGCAGTCCGACAGGGGGCTACTACAATGAGCAGTACTTC. It is translated as CASSPTGGYYNEQYF.

V usage is TRBV29-1 and J usage is TRBJ2-1, with TRBD2 as a possible D gene (6 bases). Germline V gives CDR1 SQVTM, CDR2 ANQGSEA. The V gene lost 3 bases and the J gene lost 13 bases, with 22 bases spanning the gap. The CDR3 loop spans 14 amino acids. The CDR3 coding sequence is TGCAGCGTTGAGAAAACCACCGGGGGTTCCCCCCAGTTCTTC. It yields the protein CSVEKTTGGSPQFF.

In this sample, this clonotype turned up many times. The rearrangement uses TRBV10-2 and TRBJ2-1, with 8 bases matching TRBD1. The closer fit of TRBJ2-7 to the DNA end suggests the J call may be wrong. Germline V gene sequence: CDR1 WSHSY, CDR2 SAAADI. This CDR3 spans 12 amino acids. The CDR3 nucleotides read TGCGCCACCGGACAGGGTTACTACGAGCAGTACTTC. Its protein product is CATGQGYYEQYF.

A note on this clonotype: The missing conserved phenylalanine or tryptophan at the end of this CDR3 makes a read error likely. The V gene is TRBV18, the J gene TRBJ1-4; 7 nucleotides match TRBD1. V was clipped by 4 bases and J by 4 bases; unmatched bases: 0. The germline V gene has CDR1 KGHSH and CDR2 LQKENI. This CDR3 is 13 amino acids long. CDR3 nucleotide sequence: TGTGCCAGCTCACGGGACAGTAATGAAAAACTGTTTATT. Translated: CASSRDSNEKLFI.

This clonotype occurred many times. The rearrangement joins TRBV11-2 to TRBJ2-5; D remains ambiguous. This CDR3 has 14 residues. Germline V gene lookup returns CDR1 SGHAT and CDR2 FQNNGV. V lost 0 bases and J lost 5, with 10 bases in between. The CDR3 bases are TGTGCCAGCAGCTTAGATTGGACCAAGGAGACCCAGTACTTC. Residues: CASSLDWTKETQYF.

This clonotype appeared many times. The DNA for the CDR3 is TGTGCCAGCAGAGGTGACAGGAGTCTATACTATGGCTACACCTTC. Translated: CASRGDRSLYYGYTF. The V gene is TRBV6-1, the J gene TRBJ1-2, with a weak D call TRBD1 (6 bases). V lost 6 bases and J lost 3, with 17 bases in between. The CDR3 is 15 residues long. Per germline, CDR1 MNHNS and CDR2 SASEGT.

By share of the sample, this clonotype is medium-sized. The rearrangement joins TRBV6-6 to TRBJ2-3; 7 bases align to TRBD1. V trimming: 1 base; J trimming: 3 bases; junction bases outside the gene matches: 4. Germline loops: CDR1 MNHNY, CDR2 SVGAGI (reference sequence). The CDR3 runs to 15 residues. The CDR3 spells CASSYFGQATDTQYF. CDR3 DNA: TGTGCCAGCAGTTACTTCGGACAGGCAACAGATACGCAGTATTTT.

This clonotype is judged medium-sized. CDR3 residues: CASSYDGGKDTQYF. The CDR3 coding sequence is TGTGCCAGCAGTTATGACGGGGGTAAAGATACGCAGTATTTT. The chain employs TRBV6-1 and TRBJ2-3, with a possible D match to TRBD2 (6 bases). Per germline, CDR1 MNHNS and CDR2 SASEGT. The V gene lost 5 bases and the J gene lost 5 bases, with 14 bases spanning the gap. The CDR3 spans 14 residues.

A single count supports this clonotype. A much larger clone lies one base from this, so it may be a read error. This chain joins TRBV11-3 and TRBJ2-5, with D tentatively TRBD1 (6 bases). Deletions cut 5 bases from V and 11 bases from J, with 21 bases between. Germline-derived CDR1 and CDR2 are SGHNT and YENEEA. The CDR3 length is 14 residues. This CDR3 reads CASSVRGHYNEQYF. CDR3 DNA: TGTGCCAGCAGCGTCAGGGGTCATTACAATGAGCAGTACTTC. Based on the CDR3 plus reference TRBV11-3 and TRBJ2-5, the full variable domain is EAGVVQSPRYKIIEKKQPVAFWCNPISGHNTLYWYLQNLGQGPELLIRYENEEAVDDSQLPKDRFSAERLKGVDSTLKIQPAELGDSAVYLCASSVRGHYNEQYFGPGTRLLVL.